The 18 T cell receptor beta chains below all came from one sample that was sequenced in a study of metastatic and nonmetastatic thyroid tumors. Thyroid surgery had not been preceded by any treatment in any patient. TCRdb re-processed the PCR reads through MiXCR. The table lists about 93,000 clones, approximately 12% of them singletons. The sequenced sample consisted of blood. These receptor sequences come from a female donor with papillary thyroid cancer or a benign thyroid nodule (not recorded which). Some clones in this sample may be carry-over from other donors' samples.

This clone was observed at least ten times. This chain joins TRBV7-9 and TRBJ1-2; no firm D call. With 5 bases removed from V and 1 base from J, the gap between germline ends came to 11 bases. CDR1 is SEHNR and CDR2 is FQNEAQ in the germline V gene (reference sequence). The CDR3 runs to 14 residues. The CDR3 loop reads CASSPLSGNYGYTF. The CDR3 DNA reads TGTGCCAGCAGCCCCCTTTCCGGTAACTATGGCTACACCTTC.

The J gene is TRBJ2-1, the V gene TRBV7-3, with D unresolved. Between the trimmed V and J ends, which lost 1 base and 7 bases, there was a span of 8 bases. CDR1 and CDR2 from the germline V gene are SGHTA and FQGTGA. The CDR3 consists of 13 residues. In nucleotides, the CDR3 is TGTGCCAGCAGCTTAAGGGGAAGTAATGAGCAGTTCTTC. It translates to CASSLRGSNEQFF.

There are many counts of this clone. The V and J genes are TRBV9 and TRBJ2-5; tentative D call: TRBD2 (6 bases). CDR1 and CDR2 (germline): SGDLS, YYNGEE. The germline V and J ends were trimmed by 2 bases and 4 bases, with 18 bases remaining between them. The CDR3 totals 16 residues. In nucleotides, the CDR3 is TGTGCCAGCAGCGTGAGCTCTAGCGCGGCCGGAGAGACCCAGTACTTC. Translation: CASSVSSSAAGETQYF.

This clone has more than one count but fewer than ten. J is TRBJ1-3 and V is TRBV6-5; D is perhaps TRBD1 (5 bases). The CDR3 has 14 residues. V was trimmed by 2 bases and J by 8 bases, leaving 13 bases between them. CDR1 and CDR2 (germline): MNHEY, SVGAGI. In DNA form, the CDR3 reads TGTGCCAGCAGTTACCCGGGGATGGGGGACACCATATATTTT. Translated: CASSYPGMGDTIYF.

For this clone: One base away lies a much larger clone, so this may be a sequencing read error. The chain carries TRBV20-1 and TRBJ2-1; 12 bases line up with TRBD2. J gave up 6 bases and V 5 bases, and 8 bases lay outside the gene matches. This CDR3 contains 15 residues. Germline lookup yields CDR1 DFQATT and CDR2 SNEGSKA (reference sequence). In nucleotides, the CDR3 is TGCAGTGCTTCTATATCTAGCGGGAGGGGCAATGAGCAGTTCTTC. Encoded protein: CSASISSGRGNEQFF.

This clone was seen ten or more times. This chain links TRBV3-1 with TRBJ2-5; 9 nucleotides line up with TRBD1. The CDR3 extends over 14 amino acids. The germline V gene has CDR1 LGHDT and CDR2 YNNKEL (reference sequence). The ends lost 2 bases at V and 7 bases at J; junction bases unmatched: 5. CDR3 loop: CASSQQTGGGTQYF. The DNA for the CDR3 is TGTGCCAGCAGCCAACAGACAGGGGGGGGGACCCAGTACTTC.

A remark on this clone: At one of its ends the junction is not consistent with the germline gene, which may arise from a read error. V gene TRBV6-1 combines with J gene TRBJ1-5; TRBD1 is a possible D gene (6 bases). CDR1 is MNHNS and CDR2 is SASEGT in the germline V gene. The CDR3 covers 13 residues. The CDR3 spells CSSRTVGGQPQHF. Written as DNA, the CDR3 is TGTTCCAGCAGGACAGTGGGTGGTCAGCCCCAGCATTTT.

Concerning this clone: A much larger clone sits a single nucleotide away, making a read error possible. The V call is TRBV20-1, the J call TRBJ2-5; D is ambiguous. Per the germline V gene, CDR1 is DFQATT and CDR2 is SNEGSKA (reference sequence). The germline V and J ends were trimmed by 6 bases and 2 bases, with 4 bases remaining between them. The CDR3 is made up of 10 amino acids. CDR3 nucleotides: TGCAGTGCCTCTCAAGAGACCCAGTACTTC. Its translation is CSASQETQYF.

Ten or more counts support this clone. The chain joins TRBV20-1 to TRBJ2-2; D gene uncertain. Trimming pared 0 bases from V and 3 bases from J, leaving 14 bases between. CDR3 size: 16 residues. Germline V CDR1 and CDR2: DFQATT, SNEGSKA (reference sequence). The CDR3, as DNA: TGCAGTGCTAGAGAACCAGACGGCGGAGACACCGGGGAGCTGTTTTTT. It translates to CSAREPDGGDTGELFF.

The sample holds many counts of this clone. V and J are TRBV4-2 and TRBJ1-3; tentative D call: TRBD1 (6 bases). The CDR3 length is 16 residues. Germline V gene lookup returns CDR1 LGHNA and CDR2 YNFKEQ. V shed 1 base and J shed 3 bases, with 13 bases lying between them. CDR3: CASSQVGGLGGNTIYF. The DNA for the CDR3 is TGTGCCAGCAGCCAAGTCGGGGGGCTCGGTGGAAACACCATATATTTT.

The V gene is TRBV7-3, the J gene TRBJ2-1; perhaps TRBD1 as D (6 bases). CDR1 SGHTA and CDR2 FQGTGA come from the germline V gene. V was clipped by 3 bases and J by 6 bases, with 12 bases between them. This CDR3 comprises 14 residues. CDR3 DNA: TGTGCCAGCAGCTTGGGTGGGGGCGGCAATGAGCAGTTCTTC. It yields the protein CASSLGGGGNEQFF. The full variable domain, rest sourced from reference TRBV7-3 and TRBJ2-1, is GAGVSQTPSNKVTEKGKYVELRCDPISGHTALYWYRQSLGQGPEFLIYFQGTGAADDSGLPNDRFFAVRPEGSVSTLKIQRTERGDSAVYLCASSLGGGGNEQFFGPGTRLTVL.

Of note for this clone: No conserved phenylalanine or tryptophan ends this CDR3, so it is likely a read error. The chain recombines TRBV20-1 with TRBJ2-7; 7 bases align to TRBD1. Germline CDR1 and CDR2: DFQATT and SNEGSKA (reference sequence). This CDR3 comprises 17 residues. The CDR3 here is CSSRDSRSGQYIYEQYS. CDR3 nucleotides: TGCAGTTCTAGAGATTCGCGCTCGGGACAGTATATCTACGAGCAGTACTCC.

A remark on this clone: The junction shows a germline mismatch at one end, possibly a read error. The rearrangement links TRBV27 to TRBJ2-7; D unresolved. This CDR3 is 15 amino acids long. Germline V CDR1 and CDR2: MNHEY, SMNVEV (reference sequence). CDR3 nucleotide sequence: TGTGCCAGCAGTTTAGAGAGCAGCCCTACCTACGGGCAGTACTTC. Protein: CASSLESSPTYGQYF.

This clone has a count of ten or more. The chain links TRBV19 to TRBJ1-1; D is undetermined. This CDR3 has 12 residues. The V end lost 4 bases, the J end lost 1 base, and 4 bases lay between the germline ends. The germline gives CDR1 LNHDA, CDR2 SQIVND (reference sequence). CDR3 coding DNA: TGTGCCAGTAGTAGACAGAACACTGAAGCTTTCTTT. Protein: CASSRQNTEAFF. Supplemented by reference TRBV19 and TRBJ1-1, the full variable domain reads DGGITQSPKYLFRKEGQNVTLSCEQNLNHDAMYWYRQDPGQGLRLIYYSQIVNDFQKGDIAEGYSVSREKKESFPLTVTSAQKNPTAFYLCASSRQNTEAFFGQGTRLTVV.

This clone was picked up many times. This rearrangement joins TRBV6-5 to TRBJ1-1; tentatively, D is TRBD1 (6 bases). Between the trimmed V and J ends, which lost 2 bases and 6 bases, there was a span of 13 bases. The germline V gene has CDR1 MNHEY and CDR2 SVGAGI. The CDR3 loop spans 14 amino acids. In DNA form, the CDR3 reads TGTGCCAGCAGTTACCCGGGAGGGGGGGCTGAAGCTTTCTTT. Protein: CASSYPGGGAEAFF.

This clone occurred many times. V is TRBV27 and J is TRBJ2-7; D may correspond to TRBD1 or TRBD2 (5 bases each). Trimming left V 6 bases short and J 5 bases short, with 17 bases between. Germline V gene lookup returns CDR1 MNHEY and CDR2 SMNVEV (reference sequence). The CDR3 contains 14 residues. The CDR3 sequence is CASSRVGEFNEQYF. For the CDR3, the DNA is TGTGCCAGCAGCCGGGTGGGGGAGTTCAACGAGCAGTACTTC.

The sample holds many counts of this clone. The J gene is TRBJ1-6, the V gene TRBV5-1, with unresolved D. V lost 0 bases and J lost 9, with 16 bases in between. The CDR3 contains 16 residues. The germline V gene encodes CDR1 SGHRS and CDR2 YFSETQ. The CDR3 bases are TGCGCCAGCAGCTTGGCCCTTGTGGGGAACGGTTCACCCCTCCACTTT. Translating it yields CASSLALVGNGSPLHF.

This clone was detected many times. V and J are TRBV10-3 and TRBJ1-3, with unresolved D. Germline CDR1 reads ENHRY; CDR2 reads SYGVKD. The V end lost 6 bases, the J end lost 0 bases, and 9 bases lay between the germline ends. This CDR3 is 14 amino acids long. The CDR3 loop is CAISGVDSGNTIYF. DNA for the CDR3: TGTGCCATCAGCGGGGTTGACTCTGGAAACACCATATATTTT.